Below, 20 T cell receptor beta chains from the same sample are listed, as sequenced in a study of control samples from healthy donors and cancer patients. Data came from immunoSEQ multiplex PCR; TCRdb stores just in-frame clones and leaves some out. The sample includes tens of thousands of clones, around nine tenths seen only once; the top ten take around 3.9%. The sequencing input was blood. Source of these receptors: a woman between 45 and 65 years old in good health.

This clone was recorded a few times. The CDR3 nucleotides read TGTGCCAGCAGCGTAGGCGCAGATACGCAGTATTTT. Translating gives CASSVGADTQYF. The J gene is TRBJ2-3, the V gene TRBV9; no reliable D call. The germline CDR1 and CDR2 sequences are SGDLS and YYNGEE. V was clipped by 0 bases and J by 4 bases, with 3 bases between them. The CDR3 is 12 residues long.

The chain is built from TRBV4-3 and TRBJ2-2; TRBD1 or TRBD2 may be the D gene (5 bases each). This CDR3 comprises 16 residues. Germline V CDR1 and CDR2: LGHNA, YSLEER. Trimming removed 0 bases from V and 4 bases from J, with 12 bases in between. This CDR3 is CASSQEGTGVTGELFF. The CDR3 DNA reads as TGCGCCAGCAGCCAAGAGGGGACGGGTGTCACCGGGGAGCTGTTTTTT.

The genes are TRBV6-1 and TRBJ2-3; tentative D call: TRBD1 (6 bases). The germline CDR1 and CDR2 sequences are MNHNS and SASEGT. V was pared by 1 base and J by 2 bases, with 7 bases between. The CDR3 spans 14 residues. The CDR3 nucleotides read TGTGCCAGCAGTGAAGACAGGGACACAGATACGCAGTATTTT. Translated: CASSEDRDTDTQYF.

The chain combines TRBV7-6 with TRBJ1-5; tentative D call: TRBD1 (6 bases). Germline V CDR1 and CDR2: SGHVS, FNYEAQ. The length of the CDR3 is 15 residues. The germline V and J ends were trimmed by 5 bases and 4 bases, with 15 bases remaining between them. This CDR3 reads CASSERQDGNQPQHF. In nucleotides, the CDR3 is TGTGCCAGCAGCGAACGACAGGACGGTAATCAGCCCCAGCATTTT.

V gene TRBV25-1 combines with J gene TRBJ2-1, with D possibly being TRBD2 (5 bases). V gave up 4 bases and J gave up 8 bases, with 15 bases separating them. Per germline, CDR1 MGHDK and CDR2 SYGVNS. The CDR3 totals 14 residues. The CDR3 loop reads CASSGGLPSYEQFF. CDR3 coding DNA: TGTGCCAGCAGTGGCGGACTGCCTAGTTATGAGCAGTTCTTC.

This chain connects TRBV15 to TRBJ1-4; TRBD1 agrees at 12 bases. The length of the CDR3 is 16 residues. The V gene end was trimmed by 1 base and the J gene end by 8 bases; junction bases not matched to a gene: 5. Germline V gives CDR1 LNHNV, CDR2 YYDKDF (reference sequence). Written as DNA, the CDR3 is TGTGCCACCAGCAGAGCAGCGGGACAGGGGGCCGAAAAACTGTTTTTT. This gives the protein CATSRAAGQGAEKLFF.

The chain couples TRBV28 to TRBJ1-4; the match to TRBD1 covers 9 bases. The CDR3 contains 15 residues. CDR1 and CDR2 from the germline V gene are MDHEN and SYDVKM. V was pared by 2 bases and J by 4 bases, with 2 bases of the junction left unmatched. CDR3: CASSLPTGGNEKLFF. CDR3 coding DNA: TGTGCCAGCAGTTTACCGACAGGGGGTAATGAAAAACTGTTTTTT.

The genes are TRBV18 and TRBJ1-5, with D perhaps TRBD1 (6 bases). Germline lookup yields CDR1 KGHSH and CDR2 LQKENI. The CDR3 is 18 amino acids. Trimming removed 3 bases from V and 2 bases from J, with 20 bases in between. DNA for the CDR3: TGTGCCAGCTCACCCACAGGGCTGGCGGCGGCACGCAATCAGCCCCAGCATTTT. Translated, it gives CASSPTGLAAARNQPQHF. Using reference TRBV18 and TRBJ1-5 for the parts outside the CDR3, the full variable domain is NAGVMQNPRHLVRRRGQEARLRCSPMKGHSHVYWYRQLPEEGLKFMVYLQKENIIDESGMPKERFSAEFPKEGPSILRIQQVVRGDSAAYFCASSPTGLAAARNQPQHFGDGTRLSIL.

This chain joins TRBV5-1 and TRBJ2-1; D perhaps matches TRBD1 (5 bases). The length of the CDR3 is 14 residues. CDR1 is SGHRS, CDR2 YFSETQ, per germline. Deletions cut 2 bases from V and 9 bases from J, with 15 bases between. The CDR3 reads CASSLWQGRSEQFF. The CDR3 DNA reads as TGCGCCAGCAGCTTATGGCAGGGAAGGAGTGAGCAGTTCTTC.

The V and J genes are TRBV6-6 and TRBJ2-7; possible D gene TRBD1, 6 bases. This CDR3 has 15 residues. V gave up 1 base and J gave up 0 bases, with 10 bases separating them. Germline V lookup: CDR1 MNHNY, CDR2 SVGAGI (reference sequence). The CDR3 region is CASSYFTGSSYEQYF. The CDR3 DNA follows: TGTGCCAGCAGTTACTTTACAGGGAGCTCCTACGAGCAGTACTTC.

This clone was seen a single time. The chain carries TRBV5-4 and TRBJ1-2, with 7 bases identical to TRBD1. The germline CDR1 and CDR2 sequences are SGHNT and YYREEE (reference sequence). The CDR3 length is 15 residues. Germline trimming cut 4 bases from V and 6 bases from J; bases unmatched to any gene: 12. Here the CDR3 reads CASSQGGFLIDGYTF. The DNA for the CDR3 is TGTGCCAGCAGCCAGGGGGGCTTCCTCATTGATGGCTACACCTTC.

The rearrangement links TRBV11-2 to TRBJ1-6; 10 positions match TRBD1. This CDR3 is 15 amino acids long. Losses at the gene ends were 5 bases for V and 9 bases for J; bases not matched to a gene: 7. Per germline, CDR1 SGHAT and CDR2 FQNNGV. The CDR3 DNA reads TGTGCCAGCAGCCCCTTGACAGGGGGCGGTTCACCCCTCCACTTT. Its translation is CASSPLTGGGSPLHF.

The chain combines TRBV6-5 with TRBJ2-5; 8 bases are a match to TRBD1. In germline, CDR1 is MNHEY, CDR2 SVGAGI. The CDR3 is 15 residues long. Trimming removed 5 bases from V and 1 base from J; junction bases left unmatched: 6. CDR3 nucleotides: TGTGCCAGCAGTAGACAGGGGATGAGCCAAGAGACCCAGTACTTC. It specifies CASSRQGMSQETQYF.

V gene TRBV21-1 combines with J gene TRBJ1-1; TRBD1 is taken as the D call from the table, unchecked against the DNA. TRBV21-1 is classified as a pseudogene. This CDR3 is 14 amino acids long. This CDR3 reads CASSGRGMNTEAFF. Written as DNA, the CDR3 is TGTGCCAGCTCAGGCAGGGGAATGAACACTGAAGCTTTCTTT.

The chain employs TRBV5-4 and TRBJ2-5, with 9 bases identical to TRBD2. J gave up 1 base and V 3 bases, and 4 bases lay outside the gene matches. The germline V gene has CDR1 SGHNT and CDR2 YYREEE (reference sequence). The CDR3 loop spans 15 amino acids. In DNA, the CDR3 is TGTGCCAGCAGCTGGAGCGGGGGGCTCCAAGAGACCCAGTACTTC. It is translated as CASSWSGGLQETQYF.

Note on this clone: Its ends do not fully match the called genes, so a read error is possible. The V gene is TRBV2, the J gene TRBJ1-4; D uncertain. The CDR3 covers 12 residues. CDR1 SNHLY and CDR2 FYNNEI come from the germline V gene. The CDR3 region has the DNA TGTGCCTGCAGTGTGACTAATGAAAAACTGTTTTTT. As protein: CACSVTNEKLFF.

The chain has TRBV11-2 and TRBJ2-7; D is unresolved. CDR1 and CDR2 from the germline V gene are SGHAT and FQNNGV. Trimming took off 1 base at V and 4 bases at J, with 8 bases between the two ends. The CDR3 is made up of 13 amino acids. CDR3 nucleotides: TGTGCCAGCAGCTTAGTGGGCAGATACGAGCAGTACTTC. The encoded protein is CASSLVGRYEQYF. Full variable domain (missing parts from reference TRBV11-2 and TRBJ2-7): EAGVAQSPRYKIIEKRQSVAFWCNPISGHATLYWYQQILGQGPKLLIQFQNNGVVDDSQLPKDRFSAERLKGVDSTLKIQPAKLEDSAVYLCASSLVGRYEQYFGPGTRLTVT.

The chain combines TRBV4-3 with TRBJ1-1; possibly TRBD1 for D (5 bases). The CDR3 covers 14 residues. The germline gives CDR1 LGHNA, CDR2 YSLEER. The V end lost 3 bases, the J end lost 5 bases, and 13 bases lay between the germline ends. DNA of the CDR3: TGCGCCAGCAGCCAGGACACAGGATTGACTGAAGCTTTCTTT. Its protein is CASSQDTGLTEAFF.

This rearrangement joins TRBV6-1 to TRBJ1-2; D remains unclear. CDR1 and CDR2 (germline): MNHNS, SASEGT. V shed 0 bases and J shed 4 bases, with 9 bases lying between them. CDR3 length: 14 residues. CDR3 sequence (DNA): TGTGCCAGCAGTGAAGCGTCCGGGATCTATGGCTACACCTTC. Its translation is CASSEASGIYGYTF.

The genes are TRBV2 and TRBJ1-4, with D hard to call. The germline V gene has CDR1 SNHLY and CDR2 FYNNEI. The CDR3 consists of 13 residues. Trimming shortened V by 2 bases and J by 7 bases, and 8 bases separated the two germline ends. CDR3 residues: CASSEQALEKLFF. Here the CDR3 DNA reads TGTGCCAGCAGTGAACAGGCGCTTGAAAAACTGTTTTTT.